This TCR beta chain was recorded in a study of T cell repertoires in cytomegalovirus infection. Study details: Through public TCR beta signatures, both CMV infection and matching HLA type were indicated.

In TCRdb, the reads were re-called with MiXCR into one record per CDR3 protein. The table includes almost 550,000 distinct CDR3 sequences, approximately 17% detected once. Study-level points and caveats: Totalled public TCR beta family frequency picked out people who carried CMV plus the relevant HLA. The study found HLA-C-restricted CMV-specific TCR beta clonotypes dominating the ex vivo response.

The CDR3 spans 14 residues. The germline gives CDR1 LNHDA, CDR2 SQIVND (reference sequence). Trimming stripped 5 bases from V and 3 bases from J, with 13 bases between. This clonotype was seen ten or more times. Its antigen is undetermined. The chain employs TRBV19 and TRBJ1-1, with D unresolved. Source material: CD8+ T cells from PBMCs. This sequence was found in a human donor in good health (CMV status not recorded). Some clones in this sample may be carry-over from other donors' samples. In DNA form, the CDR3 reads TGTGCCAGTAGTCCATGGACCGAGTACACTGAAGCTTTCTTT. Translation: CASSPWTEYTEAFF.